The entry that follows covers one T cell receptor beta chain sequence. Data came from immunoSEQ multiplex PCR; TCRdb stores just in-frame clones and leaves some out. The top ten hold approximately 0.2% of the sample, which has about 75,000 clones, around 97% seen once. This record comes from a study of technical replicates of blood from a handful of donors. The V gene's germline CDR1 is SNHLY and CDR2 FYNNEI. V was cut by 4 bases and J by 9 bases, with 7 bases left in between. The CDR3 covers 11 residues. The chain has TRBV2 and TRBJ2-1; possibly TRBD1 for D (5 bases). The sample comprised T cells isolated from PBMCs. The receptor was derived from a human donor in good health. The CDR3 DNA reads TGTGCCAGCAGTGGGGGCAGTGAGCAGTTCTTC. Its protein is CASSGGSEQFF.